Listed below are T cell receptor beta chains from one sample, sequenced in a study of T cells in localized non-small cell lung cancer. Libraries were prepared by immunoSEQ multiplex PCR; TCRdb keeps only in-frame clonotypes and omits some of them. The sample consists of around 100,000 clones, around 90% of them appearing once. The source was peripheral blood, collected before any cancer treatment. Source of these receptors: a man aged 40 to 69 with stage I squamous cell lung carcinoma. Each CDR3 is given with its conserved first and last residue. D genes are given only for firm matches. For some rows the clone size is stated as once, few or many, or as a class when expanded; others skip it.

TRBJ1-1 TRBD1 TRBV7-8 - CASVSPRQGWGTEAFF TGTGCCAGCGTCTCCCCTCGACAGGGATGGGGCACTGAAGCTTTCTTT
TRBJ2-5 TRBD2 TRBV5-4 once CASSLKLGTRQETQYF TGTGCCAGCAGCCTGAAGTTGGGGACTAGGCAGGAGACCCAGTACTTC
TRBJ2-7 - TRBV11-2 - CASSLRLKGEQYF TGTGCCAGCAGCCTCCGATTGAAGGGAGAGCAGTACTTC
TRBJ1-2 TRBD1 TRBV6-6 - CASSLPGTETNYGYTF TGTGCCAGCAGCCTACCTGGGACAGAAACTAACTATGGCTACACCTTC
TRBJ1-3 - TRBV6-5 - CASSYSGGNTIYF TGTGCCAGCAGTTACTCCGGAGGAAACACCATATATTTT
TRBJ1-1 - TRBV18 - CASSPSGKTEAFF TGTGCCAGCTCACCTAGCGGAAAAACTGAAGCTTTCTTT
TRBJ1-3 TRBD1 TRBV7-2 - CASSTRQGSSVSGNTIYF TGTGCCAGCAGCACCCGACAGGGATCCTCGGTCTCTGGAAACACCATATATTTT
TRBJ1-1 - TRBV11-2 - CASSLLGGGTEAFF TGTGCCAGCAGCTTACTGGGGGGCGGAACTGAAGCTTTCTTT
TRBJ1-6 TRBD1 TRBV5-1 once CASSFLNRGASNSPLHF TGCGCCAGCAGTTTTCTTAACAGGGGTGCATCTAATTCACCCCTCCACTTT
TRBJ2-3 TRBD2 TRBV28 - CASSPSGVLTDTQYF TGTGCCAGCAGTCCCAGCGGGGTCCTCACAGATACGCAGTATTTT
TRBJ2-7 - TRBV13 - CASSLGGEQYF TGTGCCAGCAGCTTAGGGGGCGAGCAGTACTTC
TRBJ2-7 - TRBV5-1 - CASSLGRSSYEQYF TGCGCCAGCAGCTTGGGACGGAGCTCCTACGAGCAGTACTTC
TRBJ1-2 - TRBV4-2 - CASSQDLRTEYGYTF TGTGCCAGCAGCCAAGACCTCCGGACAGAATATGGCTACACCTTC
TRBJ2-6 - TRBV4-3 - CASSLGRTGANVLTF TGCGCCAGCAGCCTAGGGAGGACGGGGGCCAACGTCCTGACTTTC
TRBJ1-1 - TRBV18 - CASSPRQTLNTEAFF TGTGCCAGCTCACCACGACAGACTTTGAACACTGAAGCTTTCTTT
TRBJ2-5 - TRBV5-1 once CASSLFQGETQYF TGCGCCAGCAGCTTGTTCCAGGGGGAGACCCAGTACTTC
TRBJ2-7 - TRBV7-2 - CASSLAAGSSSYEQYF TGTGCCAGCAGCTTAGCGGCGGGGTCAAGCTCCTACGAGCAGTACTTC
TRBJ1-1 - TRBV5-1 - CASSYSGNTEAFF TGCGCCAGCAGCTATTCGGGCAACACTGAAGCTTTCTTT
TRBJ2-3 TRBD2 TRBV11-2 - CASSPGGLARTDTQYF TGTGCCAGCAGCCCGGGGGGTCTCGCACGGACAGATACGCAGTATTTT
TRBJ2-1 - TRBV7-2 - CASSSQLAEQFF TGTGCCAGCAGCTCCCAATTAGCCGAGCAGTTCTTC
TRBJ1-1 - TRBV5-6 once CASRPGVGYTEAFF TGTGCCAGCAGGCCGGGCGTGGGGTACACTGAAGCTTTCTTT
TRBJ1-2 TRBD1 TRBV10-2 - CASSVGTAYGYTF TGCGCCAGCAGTGTTGGGACAGCCTATGGCTACACCTTC
TRBJ1-2 - TRBV29-1 - CSARQEPSYGYTF TGCAGCGCCAGACAGGAGCCGTCCTATGGCTACACCTTC
TRBJ1-2 - TRBV30 - CAWATGGGYTF TGTGCCTGGGCGACAGGAGGAGGCTACACCTTC
TRBJ1-2 - TRBV27 - CASRPRNSNYGYTF TGTGCCAGCAGACCTCGTAATTCTAACTATGGCTACACCTTC